What follows is one TCR beta chain and its context. In its sample, this clonotype was seen many times. Its binding antigen is unknown. Per-base qualities were not stored, and no clone one base away is much larger. V is reduced by 4 bases and J by 4 bases, leaving a spacing of 17 bases between them. CDR1 and CDR2, per the germline V gene, are SGDLS and YYNGEE. Reading from cysteine to phenylalanine, the CDR3 counts 16 amino acids. Only the CDR3 DNA stays, 48 bases, in frame from base 1. This sample is part of a study of T cells in Graves' hyperthyroidism and ophthalmopathy (dated by TCRdb to about 2019). For the study in its entirety: To identify distinguishing TCR V-J signatures, a discovery cohort of some 100 patients was used, comprising some 45 with Graves' ophthalmopathy and roughly 60 with stable Graves' hyperthyroidism. Following sampling, methimazole starting at 30 mg daily was given to hyperthyroidism patients, and high-dose intravenous methylprednisolone was given to ophthalmopathy patients. For training and testing, the approximately 92 patients in the discovery cohort were randomly divided in a 7:3 ratio. According to the paper, TCR Vbeta CDR3 sequencing was carried out on more than 120 peripheral blood samples, which came from 40 to 45 ophthalmopathy, approximately 78 hyperthyroidism and roughly 17 progressor patients. Thyroid tissue and blood T-cell repertoires from six Graves' hyperthyroidism patients were also compared in the study. Whether ophthalmopathy could be predicted prospectively was tested in an independent validation cohort made up of fewer than 20 hyperthyroidism patients plus 17 patients who later progressed to ophthalmopathy.

Study-level results and caveats: Sample size was not statistically predetermined, and investigators were not blinded to group allocation. In validation, progression to ophthalmopathy was predicted by the model with around 70% sensitivity and about 72% specificity, a median of around 6.5 months before onset. Most expanded thyroid clonotypes (frequency above 0.001) were also found in blood, which suggests that blood repertoires may mirror thyroid immune responses. In cross-validation, a model built on a 13 V-J signature told ophthalmopathy apart from stable hyperthyroidism with approximately 90% sensitivity and about 81% specificity, and in testing the same model reached 80%/75%.

Stable Graves' hyperthyroidism was defined as no progression to ophthalmopathy during 18 months of follow-up. Hyperthyroidism patients were newly diagnosed, with disease duration under 2 months, and aged 18 to 65 years. Exclusion was applied to patients with uncontrolled infections, other autoimmune diseases, pregnancy or lactation. Diagnoses were established on the basis of clinical symptoms, serum thyroxine and TRAb, thyroid ultrasound, and orbital computed tomography. Total RNA was extracted using Trizol reagent, and RNA quality was assessed on an Agilent 2100 Bioanalyzer. TCR beta CDR3 regions were amplified from RNA transcripts. For the first round of RT-PCR on the TCR CDR3, the HTBI primer set was used together with the Qiagen OneStep RT-PCR kit. A second multiplex PCR round built the libraries, followed by size selection and purification. Paired-end sequencing of the libraries was performed with 100 bp reads on an Illumina HiSeq2000. The original methods were these. Raw data were processed with SOAPnuke, discarding reads with adapters, uncalled bases, mean Phred below 15, or no exact constant-primer or identifier match. COPE v1.2.5 was used to merge high-quality paired reads, and clonotypes were defined as unique nucleotide sequences. MiTCR v1.1 was used to align the clonotypes against IMGT TRBV, TRBD and TRBJ reference segments. Analysis was restricted to V-J combinations with a frequency above 0.0001, which covered 98% to 99.2% of repertoires. The TCS score was defined as the ratio of F50 (clonal expansion) to E x V (chaos), calculated using BLOSUM62-based TCRdist between CDR3 peptides within each V-J. Welch's t-statistics and random forest reduced 514 V-J features to about 13, which were used in a naive Bayes classifier (R e1071). The similarity between thyroid and blood repertoires was quantified using the Morisita-Horn index. TCRdb cleaned the public reads at Q25 with fastp, built clones with MiXCR and kept in-frame beta chains. All rows with the same CDR3 protein become a single entry with the most common DNA and genes. The V and J calls reflect TCRdb's pipeline rather than the authors' work. Present in this sample are 75,000 to 100,000 distinct CDR3 sequences, around 40% of which were seen just once. The top ten constitute 9.5% to 13% of the sample.

The TCR sequence derives from a young woman with Graves' hyperthyroidism. Sequencing was carried out using peripheral blood or thyroid tissue (not recorded which). The V and J genes are TRBV9 and TRBJ1-4; the D gene is perhaps TRBD1, from 6 matching bases. The DNA sequence follows: TGTGCCAGCAGCCATCCGTCGGGACAAATTAATGAAAAACTGTTTTTT. This sequence encodes CASSHPSGQINEKLFF.